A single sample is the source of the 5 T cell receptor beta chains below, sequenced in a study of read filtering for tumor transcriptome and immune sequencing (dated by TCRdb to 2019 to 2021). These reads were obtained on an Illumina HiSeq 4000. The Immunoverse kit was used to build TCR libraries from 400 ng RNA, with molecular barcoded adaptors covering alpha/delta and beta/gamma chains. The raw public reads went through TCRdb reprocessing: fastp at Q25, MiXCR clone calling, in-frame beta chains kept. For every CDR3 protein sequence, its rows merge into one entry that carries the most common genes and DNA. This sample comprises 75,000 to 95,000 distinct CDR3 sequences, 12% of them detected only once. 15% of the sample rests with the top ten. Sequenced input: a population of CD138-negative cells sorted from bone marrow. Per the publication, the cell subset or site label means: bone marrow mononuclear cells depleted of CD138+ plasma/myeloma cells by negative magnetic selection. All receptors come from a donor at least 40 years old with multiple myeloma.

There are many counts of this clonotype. DNA of the CDR3: TGTGCCAGCAGTCAGGCGACAGGGGGAAAGGAGACCCAGTACTTC. Its translation: CASSQATGGKETQYF. V gene TRBV6-5 combines with J gene TRBJ2-5; TRBD1 matches 9 bases. Trimming at V came to 5 bases and at J to 5 bases, leaving 9 bases not matched to a gene. From germline, CDR1 is MNHEY and CDR2 SVGAGI. This CDR3 has 15 residues.

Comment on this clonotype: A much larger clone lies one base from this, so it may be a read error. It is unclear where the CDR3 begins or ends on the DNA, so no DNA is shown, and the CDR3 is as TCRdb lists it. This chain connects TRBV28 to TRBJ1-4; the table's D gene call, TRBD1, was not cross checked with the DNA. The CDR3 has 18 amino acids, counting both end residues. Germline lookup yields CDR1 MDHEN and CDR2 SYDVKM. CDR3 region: CASSLEFGRGAGNEKLLF.

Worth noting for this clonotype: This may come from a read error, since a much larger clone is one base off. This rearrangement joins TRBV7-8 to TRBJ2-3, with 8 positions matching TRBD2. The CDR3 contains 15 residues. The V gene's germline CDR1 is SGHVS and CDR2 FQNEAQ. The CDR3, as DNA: TGTGCCAGCAGCTTCCTTAGCGGGACCTCAGATACGCGGTATTTT. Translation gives CASSFLSGTSDTRYF.

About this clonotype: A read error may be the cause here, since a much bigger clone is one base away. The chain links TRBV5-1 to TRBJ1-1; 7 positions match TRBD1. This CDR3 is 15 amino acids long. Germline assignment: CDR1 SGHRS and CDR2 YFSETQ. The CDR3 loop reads CTSRVTGTVNTEAFF. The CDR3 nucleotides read TGCACCAGCAGGGTAACCGGGACAGTGAACACTGAAGCTTTCTTT.

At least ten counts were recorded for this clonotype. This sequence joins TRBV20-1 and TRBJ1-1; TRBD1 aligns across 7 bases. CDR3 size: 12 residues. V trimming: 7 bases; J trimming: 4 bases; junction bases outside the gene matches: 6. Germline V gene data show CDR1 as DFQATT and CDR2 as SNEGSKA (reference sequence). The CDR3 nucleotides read TGCAGTGAGGGGGCGCGGAGCACTGAAGCTTTCTTT. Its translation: CSEGARSTEAFF.